The clone carrying this T cell receptor (beta chain) was found many times. This specimen comes from a study of T cells in Graves' hyperthyroidism and ophthalmopathy. The CDR3 runs to 13 residues. V shed 6 bases and J 3 bases; nucleotides not matched to a gene: 5. The germline CDR1 and CDR2 sequences are MNHNS and SASEGT. Researchers amplified the TCR beta CDR3 regions from RNA transcripts. TCR CDR3 regions were first amplified by RT-PCR with HTBI primers. TCRdb reanalysed the multiplex PCR reads using MiXCR and keeps one entry per CDR3 protein. There are hundreds of thousands of distinct CDR3 sequences in the sample; roughly 14% occur only once, and over 3.5% lies in the top ten. Diagnoses rested on clinical symptoms, serum thyroxine and TRAb, thyroid ultrasound and orbital computed tomography.

The chain links TRBV6-1 to TRBJ2-7, with TRBD1 matching over 7 bases. The sequencing sample was made of blood. The receptor was derived from a woman aged 35 to 49 with Graves' ophthalmopathy. The CDR3 DNA reads as TGTGCCAGCAGGAGACAGGGTAGCTACGAGCAGTACTTC. This gives the protein CASRRQGSYEQYF.